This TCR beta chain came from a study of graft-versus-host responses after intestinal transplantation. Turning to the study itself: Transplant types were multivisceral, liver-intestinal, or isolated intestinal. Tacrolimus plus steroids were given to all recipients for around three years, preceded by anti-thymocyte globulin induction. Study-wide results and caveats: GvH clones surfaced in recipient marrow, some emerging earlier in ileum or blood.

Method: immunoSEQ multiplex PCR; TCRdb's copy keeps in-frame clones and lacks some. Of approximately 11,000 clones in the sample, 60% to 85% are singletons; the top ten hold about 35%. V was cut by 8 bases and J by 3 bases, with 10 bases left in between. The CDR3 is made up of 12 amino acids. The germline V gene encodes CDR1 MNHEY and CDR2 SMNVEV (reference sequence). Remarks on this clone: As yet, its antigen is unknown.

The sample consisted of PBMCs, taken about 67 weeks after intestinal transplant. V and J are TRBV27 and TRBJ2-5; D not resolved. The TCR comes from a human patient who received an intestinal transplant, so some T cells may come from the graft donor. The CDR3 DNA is TGTGCCAGCGGAATATTTAAAGAGACCCAGTACTTC. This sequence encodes CASGIFKETQYF.